These 9 T cell receptor beta chains came from one sample sequenced in a study of blood T cells in healthy people across ages. A second roughly 6 to 12 cycle PCR used barcoded and J-beta primers. TCRdb reprocessed the 5' RACE reads via MiXCR and lists one record per CDR3 protein. The sample includes fewer than 900,000 distinct CDR3 sequences, 30% to 45% of them seen just once. Sequencing was performed on blood. The origin of the receptors is a man aged 18 to 29 in good health.

Regarding this clonotype: A read error is possible here, since a much larger clone lies one base away. This chain uses TRBV20-1 with TRBJ2-1, with D possibly matching TRBD2 (6 bases). The CDR3 loop spans 10 amino acids. CDR1 and CDR2 from the germline V gene are DFQATT and SNEGSKA (reference sequence). Here the CDR3 DNA reads TGCAGGGCCAGCCGGGAGAAGCAGTTCTTC. As protein: CRASREKQFF.

The rearrangement uses TRBV7-3 and TRBJ2-3; TRBD1 might be the D (6 bases). CDR1 SGHTA and CDR2 FQGTGA come from the germline V gene. The CDR3 is 16 amino acids. V was cut by 2 bases and J by 3 bases, with 15 bases left in between. In nucleotides, the CDR3 is TGTGCCAGCAGCTTAGGTGGCAGGGGAGTTACAGATACGCAGTATTTT. Encoded protein: CASSLGGRGVTDTQYF. Together with reference TRBV7-3 and TRBJ2-3, the CDR3 gives the full variable domain: GAGVSQTPSNKVTEKGKYVELRCDPISGHTALYWYRQSLGQGPEFLIYFQGTGAADDSGLPNDRFFAVRPEGSVSTLKIQRTERGDSAVYLCASSLGGRGVTDTQYFGPGTRLTVL.

This clonotype was counted many times. The chain combines TRBV20-1 with TRBJ2-7, with D tentatively TRBD1 (6 bases). This CDR3 region has 14 residues. Germline V gene lookup returns CDR1 DFQATT and CDR2 SNEGSKA (reference sequence). Trimming removed 3 bases at V and 3 bases at J, with 15 bases between. The CDR3 DNA follows: TGCAGTGCTAGGTCAGGGGTCGGGCTCTACGAGCAGTACTTC. Its protein product is CSARSGVGLYEQYF.

The chain is built from TRBV5-1 and TRBJ1-4; D is unclear. V dropped 7 bases and J dropped 4 bases, with 14 bases sitting between them. The CDR3 has 14 amino acids. CDR1 and CDR2 from the germline V gene are SGHRS and YFSETQ. In DNA, the CDR3 is TGCGCCAGCTCGTCGTCAGCGTTTAATGAAAAACTGTTTTTT. Amino acid sequence: CASSSSAFNEKLFF.

The J gene is TRBJ2-7, the V gene TRBV12-3 or TRBV12-4; either TRBD1 or TRBD2 may supply D (5 bases each). The CDR3 covers 14 residues. V was trimmed by 5 bases and J by 6 bases, leaving 17 bases between them. The CDR3 nucleotides read TGTGCCAGCAGTACCCGCCCACTTGGGGGCGAGCAGTACTTC. Translating it yields CASSTRPLGGEQYF.

The rearrangement links TRBV20-1 to TRBJ1-1; the match to TRBD1 covers 7 bases. Germline CDR1 reads DFQATT; CDR2 reads SNEGSKA (reference sequence). Trimming at V came to 6 bases and at J to 4 bases, leaving 8 bases not matched to a gene. This CDR3 has 13 amino acids. In DNA, the CDR3 is TGCAGTGCCATCAGGGGGGGACGCACTGAAGCTTTCTTT. This codes for CSAIRGGRTEAFF.

This clonotype showed up many times. The rearrangement joins TRBV6-2 or TRBV6-3 to TRBJ2-7; 8 nucleotides match TRBD1. Germline V gene data show CDR1 as MNHEY and CDR2 as SVGEGT. The CDR3 covers 15 residues. With 2 bases clipped from V and 1 base from J, the junction kept 4 bases outside the gene matches. The chain's CDR3 is CASSYEGQGSYEQYF. CDR3 nucleotides: TGTGCCAGCAGTTACGAAGGACAGGGATCCTACGAGCAGTACTTC.

This clonotype has ten or more counts. J is TRBJ2-7 and V is TRBV20-1, with D possibly called TRBD1 or TRBD2 (5 bases each). The germline V gene has CDR1 DFQATT and CDR2 SNEGSKA (reference sequence). CDR3 size: 11 residues. Trimming removed 2 bases from V and 7 bases from J, with 9 bases in between. The CDR3 sequence: CSARRDEEQYF. In DNA, the CDR3 is TGCAGTGCTAGACGGGACGAGGAGCAGTACTTC.

The gene calls are TRBV28 and TRBJ2-3; D is unresolved. The V end lost 1 base, the J end lost 2 bases, and 7 bases lay between the germline ends. Germline V gene sequence: CDR1 MDHEN, CDR2 SYDVKM. CDR3 length equals 14 residues. CDR3 amino acids: CASSLSTNTDTQYF. The CDR3 region has the DNA TGTGCCAGCAGTTTATCGACCAACACAGATACGCAGTATTTT.